This TCR beta chain stems from a study of T-cell reconstitution after alpha-beta-depleted transplantation in children. This clonotype was recorded many times. Unique molecular identifiers tagged the TCRbeta library. TCRdb re-analysed the PCR reads in MiXCR, keeping a single row per CDR3 protein. The sample has more than 250,000 distinct CDR3 sequences; about 10% are singletons. The CDR3 extends over 14 amino acids. Trimming took off 3 bases at V and 4 bases at J, with 12 bases between the two ends. Germline-derived CDR1 and CDR2 are PRHDT and FYEKMQ (reference sequence). The V gene is TRBV13, the J gene TRBJ1-1; D is possibly TRBD1 (5 bases). This clonotype was obtained from a human donor who donated a stem cell graft to a child with SCID. The sample consisted of PBMCs from the stem cell graft donor, taken from the stem cell graft. CDR3 coding DNA: TGTGCCAGCAGCTTTAAGGGGCGCGGCACTGAAGCTTTCTTT. Translated, it gives CASSFKGRGTEAFF.